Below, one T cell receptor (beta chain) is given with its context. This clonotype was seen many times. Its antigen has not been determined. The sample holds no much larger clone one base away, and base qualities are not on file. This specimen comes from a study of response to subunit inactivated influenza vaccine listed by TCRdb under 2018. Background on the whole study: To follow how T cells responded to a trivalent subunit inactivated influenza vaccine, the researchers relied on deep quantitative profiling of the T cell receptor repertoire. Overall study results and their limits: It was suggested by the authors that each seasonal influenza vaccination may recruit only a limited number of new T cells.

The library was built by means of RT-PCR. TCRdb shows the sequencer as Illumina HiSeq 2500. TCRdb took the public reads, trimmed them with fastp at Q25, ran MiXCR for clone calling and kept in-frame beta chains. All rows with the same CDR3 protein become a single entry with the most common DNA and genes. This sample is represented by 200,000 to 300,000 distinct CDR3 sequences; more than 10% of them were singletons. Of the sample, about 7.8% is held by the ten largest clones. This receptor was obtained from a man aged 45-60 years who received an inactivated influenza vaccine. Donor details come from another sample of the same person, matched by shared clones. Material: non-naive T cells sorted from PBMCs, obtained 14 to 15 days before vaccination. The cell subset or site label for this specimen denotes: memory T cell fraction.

The sequenced DNA is TGTGCCAGCAGCCAAGATGGGAGCAATCTGAACACTGAAGCTTTCTTT. This yields the protein CASSQDGSNLNTEAFF. This sequence uses TRBV3-1 and TRBJ1-1; confidence is insufficient to name the D gene. The germline V gene (reference sequence) specifies LGHDT as CDR1 and YNNKEL as CDR2. The CDR3, cysteine through phenylalanine, is 16 amino acids long. Of the read, only the CDR3 DNA is kept; its 48 bases are in frame from base 1. V is pared back by 0 bases and J by 0 bases, with 11 bases lying between the germline termini.